What follows are 27 T cell receptor beta chains derived from one specimen sequenced in a study of OX40 agonist ivuxolimab in advanced cancers. Profiling relied on immunoSEQ multiplex PCR, and the TCRdb table lists in-frame clones only, not all of them. There are about 70,000 clones in the sample; roughly 88% occur only once, and about 8.2% lies in the top ten. Sample: CD4+ or CD8+ T cells sorted from blood, taken in a trial of the OX40 agonist ivuxolimab. These receptors were collected from an adult with an advanced solid tumor such as melanoma, head and neck, liver or kidney cancer.

The chain's CDR3 is CSESPTTDTQYF. The CDR3 DNA reads TGCAGCGAGAGTCCGACCACAGATACGCAGTATTTT. The chain is built from TRBV29-1 and TRBJ2-3; D uncertain. V was clipped by 7 bases and J by 2 bases, with 10 bases between them. Germline CDR1 and CDR2: SQVTM and ANQGSEA. The CDR3 is 12 residues long.

The chain joins TRBV6-1 to TRBJ1-5, with D possibly being TRBD1 (6 bases). V dropped 6 bases and J dropped 6 bases, with 18 bases sitting between them. CDR3 length: 15 residues. Per the germline V gene, CDR1 is MNHNS and CDR2 is SASEGT. CDR3 in amino acids: CASRGDPGAGQPQHF. CDR3 in DNA: TGTGCCAGCAGGGGTGACCCAGGGGCGGGTCAGCCCCAGCATTTT.

The V gene is TRBV10-3, the J gene TRBJ1-4; D not resolved. CDR3 length equals 12 residues. CDR1 and CDR2 from the germline V gene are ENHRY and SYGVKD. Trimming pared 5 bases from V and 5 bases from J, leaving 6 bases between. CDR3 sequence reads: CAISPGNEKLFF. The CDR3 bases are TGTGCCATCAGTCCGGGGAATGAAAAACTGTTTTTT.

This chain connects TRBV7-9 to TRBJ1-1; tentative D call: TRBD1 (5 bases). V lost 5 bases and J lost 0, with 19 bases in between. The germline V gene has CDR1 SEHNR and CDR2 FQNEAQ (reference sequence). The CDR3 extends over 17 amino acids. This CDR3 reads CASSKTGTVLMNTEAFF. CDR3 DNA: TGTGCCAGCAGCAAAACCGGGACCGTCTTAATGAACACTGAAGCTTTCTTT. Using reference TRBV7-9 and TRBJ1-1 for the parts outside the CDR3, the full variable domain is DTGVSQNPRHKITKRGQNVTFRCDPISEHNRLYWYRQTLGQGPEFLTYFQNEAQLEKSRLLSDRFSAERPKGSFSTLEIQRTEQGDSAMYLCASSKTGTVLMNTEAFFGQGTRLTVV.

CDR3 amino acids: CASSGGLAGGQETQYF. DNA of the CDR3: TGTGCCAGCAGCGGCGGACTAGCGGGGGGTCAAGAGACCCAGTACTTC. This chain joins TRBV9 and TRBJ2-5; the match to TRBD2 covers 14 bases. With V trimmed by 3 bases and J by 2 bases, 3 bases remained unmatched. CDR1 is SGDLS and CDR2 is YYNGEE in the germline V gene. This CDR3 has 16 residues.

J is TRBJ1-2 and V is TRBV5-1; D is undetermined. V was shortened by 0 bases and J by 5 bases, with 11 bases between the two germline ends. The CDR3 consists of 14 residues. Germline loops: CDR1 SGHRS, CDR2 YFSETQ. CDR3: CASSLAGPNYGYTF. The CDR3 bases are TGCGCCAGCAGCTTGGCGGGTCCGAATTATGGCTACACCTTC.

The gene calls are TRBV19 and TRBJ1-6, with 8 bases identical to TRBD1. The V and J ends lost 9 bases and 2 bases, in that order; junction bases with no gene match: 9. Germline assignment: CDR1 LNHDA and CDR2 SQIVND (reference sequence). The CDR3 runs to 16 residues. The CDR3, as DNA: TGTGCCAGCAAGGACAGGGTAGGGGCCTATAATTCACCCCTCCACTTT. Protein: CASKDRVGAYNSPLHF.

This chain joins TRBV7-9 and TRBJ1-2, with TRBD1 as a possible D gene (5 bases). The germline V gene encodes CDR1 SEHNR and CDR2 FQNEAQ (reference sequence). V lost 1 base and J 8 bases, leaving 17 bases between the germline ends. This CDR3 comprises 15 residues. The CDR3 nucleotides read TGTGCCAGCAGCTTAGGGGGGACGGGCCCGCGGGGCTACACCTTC. Amino acids: CASSLGGTGPRGYTF.

This chain joins TRBV25-1 and TRBJ2-4; 9 positions agree with TRBD1. Germline CDR1 reads MGHDK; CDR2 reads SYGVNS. V trimming: 8 bases; J trimming: 4 bases; junction bases outside the gene matches: 9. This CDR3 is 15 amino acids long. The CDR3 coding sequence is TGTGCCAGCTCGCCTCCGGGGACAGGGAAAAACATTCAGTACTTC. Translation gives CASSPPGTGKNIQYF.

As for this clone: At the DNA level, this CDR3 is encoded by other sequences in the same sample as well. The J gene is TRBJ2-7, the V gene TRBV7-2; either TRBD1 or TRBD2 may supply D (5 bases each). V was cut by 3 bases and J by 0 bases, with 15 bases left in between. Per germline, CDR1 SGHTA and CDR2 FQGNSA. This CDR3 is 16 amino acids long. Here the CDR3 reads CASSFPAGTDSYEQYF. Written as DNA, the CDR3 is TGTGCCAGCAGCTTCCCCGCCGGGACGGACTCCTACGAGCAGTACTTC.

V gene TRBV6-5 combines with J gene TRBJ1-5, with D perhaps TRBD1 (6 bases). Trimming removed 10 bases from V and 4 bases from J, with 14 bases in between. CDR3 size: 13 residues. The germline V gene has CDR1 MNHEY and CDR2 SVGAGI. The CDR3, as DNA: TGTGCCACTTCGACAGGATGGAATCAGCCCCAGCATTTT. This sequence encodes CATSTGWNQPQHF.

Only a few counts were recorded for this clone. This rearrangement joins TRBV20-1 to TRBJ2-1; D is perhaps TRBD1 (5 bases). The germline V and J ends were trimmed by 7 bases and 8 bases, with 12 bases remaining between them. The CDR3 length is 11 residues. The V gene's germline CDR1 is DFQATT and CDR2 SNEGSKA (reference sequence). This chain's CDR3 is CSVRVGDEQFF. DNA of the CDR3: TGCAGTGTTAGGGTAGGGGATGAGCAGTTCTTC.

The chain carries TRBV7-6 and TRBJ2-7; tentatively, D is TRBD1 (5 bases). Trimming pared 1 base from V and 7 bases from J, leaving 14 bases between. Looked up from germline, CDR1 is SGHVS and CDR2 is FNYEAQ. The CDR3 spans 14 residues. The CDR3 reads CASSLGQGIGEQYF. CDR3 in DNA: TGTGCCAGCAGCTTAGGGCAGGGAATTGGTGAGCAGTACTTC.

This clone was found once. The rearrangement links TRBV10-3 to TRBJ2-7; 10 nucleotides align to TRBD1. V was clipped by 2 bases and J by 5 bases; unmatched bases: 3. Germline CDR1 and CDR2: ENHRY and SYGVKD. The CDR3 is 14 amino acids. The CDR3 DNA is TGTGCCATCAGTGAGGACAGGGGGCGGCACGAGCAGTACTTC. It translates to CAISEDRGRHEQYF.

J is TRBJ2-7 and V is TRBV19; no reliable D call. Trimming shortened V by 5 bases and J by 7 bases, and 12 bases separated the two germline ends. In germline, CDR1 is LNHDA, CDR2 SQIVND (reference sequence). CDR3 length: 12 residues. This CDR3 is CASSFARGEQYF. CDR3 DNA sequence: TGTGCCAGTAGTTTCGCCCGAGGAGAGCAGTACTTC.

The V call is TRBV5-8, the J call TRBJ1-5, with D tentatively TRBD1 (5 bases). V dropped 2 bases and J dropped 6 bases, with 12 bases sitting between them. Per germline, CDR1 SGHTS and CDR2 YDEGEE. This CDR3 is built from 14 residues. Written as DNA, the CDR3 is TGTGCCAGCAGCTTCGTCAGGGTTTTTCAGCCCCAGCATTTT. Protein sequence: CASSFVRVFQPQHF. Full variable domain (remainder filled in from reference TRBV5-8 and TRBJ1-5): EAGVTQSPTHLIKTRGQQATLRCSPISGHTSVYWYQQALGLGLQFLLWYDEGEERNRGNFPPRFSGRQFPNYSSELNVNALELEDSALYLCASSFVRVFQPQHFGDGTRLSIL.

As DNA, the CDR3 is TGCAGCGTTGGCGACAGGGACCGATATGGCTACACCTTC. Protein: CSVGDRDRYGYTF. This chain connects TRBV29-1 to TRBJ1-2, with 7 bases matching TRBD1. Losses at the gene ends were 4 bases for V and 5 bases for J; bases not matched to a gene: 7. From germline, CDR1 is SQVTM and CDR2 ANQGSEA. This CDR3 has 13 residues.

The chain couples TRBV5-8 to TRBJ1-5; 9 bases align to TRBD1. Germline-derived CDR1 and CDR2 are SGHTS and YDEGEE. J lost 6 bases, V lost 0 bases, and 4 bases had no gene match. This CDR3 has 15 residues. The CDR3 bases are TGTGCCAGCAGCTTGGCCGGGACAGGGACTCAGCCCCAGCATTTT. The encoded protein is CASSLAGTGTQPQHF.

The rearrangement links TRBV4-3 to TRBJ1-5, with 7 nucleotides matching TRBD1. The V gene end was trimmed by 0 bases and the J gene end by 4 bases; junction bases not matched to a gene: 6. From germline, CDR1 is LGHNA and CDR2 YSLEER. The length of the CDR3 is 16 residues. The CDR3 region is CASSQDRATGNQPQHF. The CDR3 region has the DNA TGCGCCAGCAGCCAAGATAGAGCGACAGGGAATCAGCCCCAGCATTTT.

The chain uses TRBV29-1 and TRBJ2-3; a weak D match, TRBD1 (7 bases). The germline gives CDR1 SQVTM, CDR2 ANQGSEA. Trimming left V 6 bases short and J 0 bases short, with 19 bases between. The CDR3 covers 16 residues. The CDR3 is CSVQGGRISSTDTQYF. The CDR3 DNA is TGCAGCGTCCAGGGGGGCCGAATCTCTAGCACAGATACGCAGTATTTT.

This rearrangement joins TRBV7-7 to TRBJ1-6, with D perhaps TRBD1 (5 bases). Germline assignment: CDR1 SSHAT and CDR2 FNYEAQ (reference sequence). The CDR3 covers 13 residues. V was clipped by 5 bases and J by 7 bases, with 9 bases between them. CDR3 in DNA: TGTGCCAGCAGCGGTGGGACGAATTCACCCCTCCACTTT. Translating gives CASSGGTNSPLHF.

This sequence joins TRBV19 and TRBJ1-2; 11 bases fit TRBD1. V shed 9 bases and J 2 bases; nucleotides not matched to a gene: 2. This CDR3 spans 13 amino acids. Germline CDR1 reads LNHDA; CDR2 reads SQIVND (reference sequence). CDR3 nucleotides: TGTGCCAGCAGGGACAGGGGGAACTATGGCTACACCTTC. It is translated as CASRDRGNYGYTF.

The V and J genes are TRBV30 and TRBJ1-6, with a tentative D call TRBD1 (5 bases). The germline V and J ends were trimmed by 2 bases and 0 bases, with 17 bases remaining between them. Per germline, CDR1 GTSNPN and CDR2 SVGIG (reference sequence). The CDR3 is made up of 18 amino acids. CDR3: CAWSSLRTRRSYNSPLHF. CDR3 sequence (DNA): TGTGCCTGGAGTTCCCTCCGGACAAGGCGCTCCTATAATTCACCCCTCCACTTT.

The rearrangement uses TRBV18 and TRBJ2-1; 14 bases align to TRBD2. Germline CDR1 and CDR2: KGHSH and LQKENI. The CDR3 is 15 amino acids. The ends lost 6 bases at V and 5 bases at J; junction bases unmatched: 3. CDR3 nucleotides: TGTGCCAGCTCCCCGGGACTAGCGGGGGACAATGAGCAGTTCTTC. Its protein product is CASSPGLAGDNEQFF.

V gene TRBV10-3 combines with J gene TRBJ2-1; the match to TRBD2 covers 7 bases. The CDR3 covers 14 residues. The junction had 7 bases not matched to a gene; V was cut back by 4 bases and J by 7 bases. CDR1 and CDR2 from the germline V gene are ENHRY and SYGVKD. The CDR3 DNA follows: TGTGCCATCAGTGCTTACAATAGCGGGAATGAGCAGTTCTTC. Residues: CAISAYNSGNEQFF.

The chain employs TRBV11-2 and TRBJ2-1; D may be TRBD1 or TRBD2 (6 bases each). V lost 7 bases and J 7 bases, leaving 20 bases between the germline ends. Germline CDR1 is SGHAT and CDR2 is FQNNGV. This CDR3 contains 15 residues. The CDR3: CASNKGGRGLNEQFF. The CDR3 DNA sequence: TGTGCCAGCAACAAGGGGGGCCGGGGGTTGAATGAGCAGTTCTTC.

The CDR3 reads CASSPGTGGTDEQFF. CDR3 nucleotides: TGTGCCAGTTCCCCAGGGACAGGGGGTACGGATGAGCAGTTCTTC. This chain uses TRBV19 with TRBJ2-1, with 11 bases matching TRBD1. The CDR3 is 15 residues long. Trimming at V came to 8 bases and at J to 8 bases, leaving 11 bases not matched to a gene. Germline CDR1 LNHDA, CDR2 SQIVND (reference sequence).